These T cell receptor beta chains were read from a single sample in a study of cytomegalovirus exposure and HLA in healthy donors. TCRdb keeps only in-frame clones here, not all; method: immunoSEQ multiplex PCR. Of 150,000 to 190,000 clones in the sample, 70% to 85% were seen once. Source material: PBMCs. The source is a woman aged 50 to 60 in good health and CMV-seropositive. Each CDR3 is given with its conserved first and last residue. A D gene is named only where the DNA matches it firmly. Not all rows give a size; the values are once, few, many and, for expanded clones, a class.

-,TRBJ2-2,TRBV7-3,-,CASSNDGLQAGELFF,TGTGCCAGCAGCAACGATGGCCTCCAGGCCGGGGAGCTGTTTTTT
TRBD1,TRBJ2-5,TRBV6-1,few,CASRRQGVEETQYF,TGTGCCAGCAGGAGACAGGGGGTCGAAGAGACCCAGTACTTC
TRBD1,TRBJ1-5,TRBV2,once,CASRLGQGPQPQHF,TGTGCCAGCAGACTGGGACAGGGCCCTCAGCCCCAGCATTTT
-,TRBJ2-1,TRBV9,-,CASGPSNEQFF,TGTGCCAGCGGGCCTTCCAATGAGCAGTTCTTC
-,TRBJ1-6,TRBV25-1,-,CAHQGLGPNSPLHF,TGTGCCCACCAGGGACTAGGACCTAATTCACCCCTCCACTTT
-,TRBJ1-1,TRBV30,-,CAWNRGYNTEAFF,TGTGCCTGGAATAGGGGTTACAACACTGAAGCTTTCTTT
-,TRBJ2-7,TRBV10-2,-,CASSDPGLPGEQYF,TGCGCCAGCAGTGACCCGGGTCTCCCCGGCGAGCAGTACTTC
-,TRBJ2-7,TRBV19,-,CASSRRVVYEQYF,TGTGCCAGTAGCCGGAGGGTCGTCTACGAGCAGTACTTC
-,TRBJ1-1,TRBV6-5,-,CASRPAGGTEAFF,TGTGCCAGCAGACCGGCGGGGGGCACTGAAGCTTTCTTT
-,TRBJ1-2,TRBV9,-,CASSVRFNYGYTF,TGTGCCAGCAGCGTACGGTTTAACTATGGCTACACCTTC
TRBD1,TRBJ1-3,TRBV9,-,CASSGGTGGFSGNTIYF,TGTGCCAGCAGCGGTGGGACAGGGGGTTTCTCTGGAAACACCATATATTTT
TRBD1,TRBJ1-1,TRBV6-5,-,CASSLTGGTEAFF,TGTGCCAGCAGTTTAACAGGGGGGACTGAAGCTTTCTTT
TRBD1,TRBJ2-2,TRBV27,once,CASSLLGTGNTGELFF,TGTGCCAGCAGTTTATTAGGGACAGGGAACACCGGGGAGCTGTTTTTT
TRBD2,TRBJ2-2,TRBV2,-,CASSGGLANTGELFF,TGTGCCAGCAGTGGGGGACTAGCGAACACCGGGGAGCTGTTTTTT
-,TRBJ1-6,TRBV10-2,-,CASSDRSPGNSPLHF,TGCGCCAGCAGTGATAGGTCCCCGGGGAATTCACCCCTCCACTTT
-,TRBJ1-5,TRBV19,once,CASSIGRDRTQPQHF,TGTGCCAGTAGTATAGGCAGGGATAGGACCCAGCCCCAGCATTTT
-,TRBJ2-3,TRBV5-1,-,CASSLFGSTDTQYF,TGCGCCAGCAGCTTGTTCGGTTCCACAGATACGCAGTATTTT
TRBD2,TRBJ2-7,TRBV10-3,-,CALSSGGSSYEQYF,TGTGCCCTATCTAGCGGGGGGTCCTCCTACGAGCAGTACTTC
TRBD1,TRBJ1-6,TRBV5-4,-,CASSSGQGDSPLHF,TGTGCCAGCAGCTCCGGACAGGGGGATTCACCCCTCCACTTT
TRBD2,TRBJ2-4,TRBV7-8,-,CASSLGLAGDRLAKNIQYF,TGTGCCAGCAGCTTGGGACTAGCGGGGGACCGATTAGCCAAAAACATTCAGTACTTC
-,TRBJ2-7,TRBV30,-,CAWSPRVRSEQYF,TGTGCCTGGAGTCCCCGGGTGAGGTCCGAGCAGTACTTC
TRBD1,TRBJ2-7,TRBV25-1,-,CASSPGTGSYEQYF,TGTGCCAGCAGTCCCGGGACAGGGAGCTACGAGCAGTACTTC
TRBD2,TRBJ2-1,TRBV9,-,CASSVGDSGVTYNEQFF,TGTGCCAGCAGCGTAGGTGATAGCGGGGTCACCTACAATGAGCAGTTCTTC
TRBD1,TRBJ1-4,TRBV6-1,-,CASSEQGAVSNEKLFF,TGTGCCAGCAGTGAACAGGGGGCCGTATCTAATGAAAAACTGTTTTTT
TRBD2,TRBJ2-7,TRBV28,once,CATAGGSSYEQYF,TGTGCCACTGCGGGAGGGAGCTCCTACGAGCAGTACTTC
-,TRBJ2-7,TRBV7-9,-,CSSSLGGGAYEQYF,TGTTCCAGCAGCTTAGGAGGGGGGGCCTACGAGCAGTACTTC
-,TRBJ2-7,TRBV5-1,-,CASRFEFSYEQYF,TGCGCCAGCAGATTTGAGTTCTCCTACGAGCAGTACTTC
TRBD1,TRBJ2-2,TRBV5-1,-,CASRDSSNTGELFF,TGCGCCAGCCGGGACAGTTCGAACACCGGGGAGCTGTTTTTT